This passage covers 23 T cell receptor beta chains from one sample sequenced in a study of blood T cells in healthy people across ages. Alongside a J-beta primer mix, a sample-barcoded 5' primer served in a second PCR lasting about 7 to 11 cycles. One entry per CDR3 protein results from TCRdb running MiXCR on the 5' RACE reads. The repertoire holds 540,000 or so distinct CDR3 sequences, with 25% to 30% as singletons. Sequencing was carried out using blood. All receptors come from a woman in her sixties or seventies in good health.

The genes are TRBV20-1 and TRBJ1-1, with TRBD1 as a possible D gene (6 bases). Trimming cost V 5 bases and J 0 bases, with 13 bases left between them. The CDR3 is made up of 14 amino acids. CDR1 is DFQATT and CDR2 is SNEGSKA in the germline V gene (reference sequence). DNA for the CDR3: TGCAGTGCTCGCCCGGGGGGGCTGAACACTGAAGCTTTCTTT. This codes for CSARPGGLNTEAFF.

This rearrangement joins TRBV6-4 to TRBJ2-4, with D unresolved. The CDR3 loop spans 13 amino acids. Germline lookup yields CDR1 MRHNA and CDR2 SNTAGT. V was clipped by 6 bases and J by 8 bases, with 14 bases between them. The CDR3 sequence: CASSPDLGDIQYF. CDR3 sequence (DNA): TGTGCCAGCAGCCCGGATCTTGGGGACATTCAGTACTTC.

This clonotype came up a few times. V gene TRBV9 combines with J gene TRBJ2-7, with 7 bases that match TRBD2. Trimming removed 3 bases from V and 0 bases from J; junction bases left unmatched: 6. Germline V gives CDR1 SGDLS, CDR2 YYNGEE. This CDR3 has 15 amino acids. The CDR3 DNA follows: TGTGCCAGCAGCGGAGGCGGGACTACCTCCTACGAGCAGTACTTC. Protein: CASSGGGTTSYEQYF.

The chain employs TRBV12-3 or TRBV12-4 and TRBJ1-1, with 8 bases identical to TRBD1. This CDR3 spans 14 amino acids. The V and J ends lost 4 bases and 7 bases, in that order; junction bases with no gene match: 8. CDR3 coding DNA: TGTGCCAGCAGTTCACCGACAGGGGCGAGTGAAGCTTTCTTT. Translating it yields CASSSPTGASEAFF.

The V call is TRBV20-1, the J call TRBJ1-2; D is uncertain. Germline lookup yields CDR1 DFQATT and CDR2 SNEGSKA (reference sequence). CDR3 size: 13 residues. Trimming removed 0 bases at V and 7 bases at J, with 12 bases between. CDR3 loop: CSARDQSTVGYTF. CDR3 DNA: TGCAGTGCTAGAGATCAGAGCACAGTTGGCTACACCTTC.

The chain recombines TRBV12-3 or TRBV12-4 with TRBJ1-6; TRBD1 aligns across 7 bases. The V and J ends lost 3 bases and 6 bases, in that order; junction bases with no gene match: 8. The CDR3 consists of 16 residues. The chain's CDR3 is CASSFPDRPFNSPLHF. The CDR3 DNA follows: TGTGCCAGCAGTTTCCCGGACAGGCCTTTTAATTCACCCCTCCACTTT.

V is TRBV7-8 and J is TRBJ1-1, with D unclear. Germline loops: CDR1 SGHVS, CDR2 FQNEAQ. V was cut by 5 bases and J by 0 bases, with 7 bases left in between. CDR3 size: 13 residues. This CDR3 is CASSPNMNTEAFF. The CDR3 DNA follows: TGTGCCAGCAGCCCAAACATGAACACTGAAGCTTTCTTT.

The genes are TRBV20-1 and TRBJ2-5; unclear D gene. CDR1 and CDR2 from the germline V gene are DFQATT and SNEGSKA (reference sequence). The V end was cut by 3 bases, the J end by 2 bases, with 16 bases between. This CDR3 contains 15 residues. CDR3 in amino acids: CSARAPGRSQETQYF. In DNA, the CDR3 is TGCAGTGCTAGGGCCCCTGGACGGTCACAAGAGACCCAGTACTTC.

The chain uses TRBV12-3 or TRBV12-4 and TRBJ2-2; 7 bases align to TRBD1. The CDR3 length is 12 residues. After removal of 6 bases from V and 9 bases from J, the junction contained 4 bases not matched to a gene. DNA for the CDR3: TGTGCCAGCAGGTCTAGGGGGCGGGAGCTGTTTTTT. This sequence encodes CASRSRGRELFF.

The rearrangement joins TRBV12-3 or TRBV12-4 to TRBJ2-1; 12 bases match TRBD2. Judging by the DNA end, TRBJ2-7 fits better; the J call may be wrong. The CDR3 covers 15 residues. The CDR3 protein is CASSEASGGAYEQYF. In DNA, the CDR3 is TGTGCCAGCAGCGAAGCTAGCGGGGGGGCCTACGAGCAGTACTTC.

On this clonotype itself: A much more abundant neighbour one base away suggests this may be a read error. V gene TRBV29-1 combines with J gene TRBJ2-7; D is unclear. Germline V CDR1 and CDR2: SQVTM, ANQGSEA. CDR3 length equals 13 residues. In DNA form, the CDR3 reads TGCAGCATTCACATGGGCCGAACCTACGAGCGGTACTTC. The encoded protein is CSIHMGRTYERYF.

V gene TRBV7-9 combines with J gene TRBJ2-3; 7 bases are a match to TRBD2. Germline CDR1 SEHNR, CDR2 FQNEAQ (reference sequence). V shed 2 bases, J shed 2 bases, and the junction held 7 bases outside the gene matches. This CDR3 spans 16 amino acids. CDR3 nucleotides: TGTGCCAGCAGCTTATCTACGCGGGGGTCCACAGATACGCAGTATTTT. Translation gives CASSLSTRGSTDTQYF.

The CDR3 protein is CASSNQGSYNEQFF. In DNA form, the CDR3 reads TGTGCCAGCAGCAATCAGGGGTCCTACAATGAGCAGTTCTTC. V and J are TRBV7-9 and TRBJ2-1; maybe TRBD1 (6 bases). Germline loops: CDR1 SEHNR, CDR2 FQNEAQ (reference sequence). The CDR3 spans 14 residues. Deletions cut 5 bases from V and 1 base from J, with 9 bases between.

The table lists this clonotype with a few counts. V is TRBV14 and J is TRBJ1-1; D unclear. Trimming shortened V by 1 base and J by 1 base, and 10 bases separated the two germline ends. The CDR3 contains 15 residues. Germline CDR1 SGHDN, CDR2 FVKESK. DNA of the CDR3: TGTGCCAGCAGCCAAGGGGATGGGTCGAACACTGAAGCTTTCTTT. The encoded protein is CASSQGDGSNTEAFF.

The V and J genes are TRBV20-1 and TRBJ2-3, with a tentative D call TRBD2 (6 bases). V was pared by 0 bases and J by 0 bases, with 13 bases between. The CDR3 has 16 residues. Germline-derived CDR1 and CDR2 are DFQATT and SNEGSKA (reference sequence). The DNA for the CDR3 is TGCAGTGCTAGAGATTTCGGCGGGACTAGCACAGATACGCAGTATTTT. Amino acids: CSARDFGGTSTDTQYF.

Many counts were recorded for this clonotype. V is TRBV28 and J is TRBJ2-1, with a tentative D call TRBD1 (5 bases). V was cut by 6 bases and J by 8 bases, with 11 bases left in between. Germline values: CDR1 MDHEN, CDR2 SYDVKM. The CDR3 consists of 12 residues. The CDR3 region has the DNA TGTGCCAGCAGCTATAGGGGTCATGAGCAGTTCTTC. It codes for CASSYRGHEQFF.

This clonotype was recorded only once. This sequence joins TRBV27 and TRBJ2-4; 8 bases are shared with TRBD1. This CDR3 has 15 amino acids. Germline trimming cut 1 base from V and 7 bases from J; bases unmatched to any gene: 6. Germline values: CDR1 MNHEY, CDR2 SMNVEV (reference sequence). The CDR3 sequence is CASSLLQTGGNIQYF. CDR3 nucleotide sequence: TGTGCCAGCAGTTTATTACAAACAGGGGGTAACATTCAGTACTTC.

The chain couples TRBV29-1 to TRBJ1-2; D gene ambiguous. CDR1 is SQVTM and CDR2 is ANQGSEA in the germline V gene. Trimming cost V 3 bases and J 0 bases, with 11 bases left between them. The CDR3 length is 14 residues. In DNA, the CDR3 is TGCAGCGTTGACGGGCAAGTAGCTAACTATGGCTACACCTTC. Translated: CSVDGQVANYGYTF. The full variable domain, its missing parts supplied by reference TRBV29-1 and TRBJ1-2, is SAVISQKPSRDICQRGTSLTIQCQVDSQVTMMFWYRQQPGQSLTLIATANQGSEATYESGFVIDKFPISRPNLTFSTLTVSNMSPEDSSIYLCSVDGQVANYGYTFGSGTRLTVV.

The chain links TRBV6-1 to TRBJ2-5, with 11 bases aligning to TRBD1. The junction had 9 bases not matched to a gene; V was cut back by 3 bases and J by 3 bases. Germline-derived CDR1 and CDR2 are MNHNS and SASEGT. This CDR3 is 17 amino acids long. In DNA, the CDR3 is TGTGCCAGCAGTGACACAATAGGACAGGGGGCAGAAGAGACCCAGTACTTC. Amino acids: CASSDTIGQGAEETQYF.

The J gene is TRBJ2-5, the V gene TRBV6-2 or TRBV6-3; no clear D. Trimming took 0 bases from V and 3 from J, leaving 17 bases between them. The CDR3 contains 17 residues. Per germline, CDR1 MNHEY and CDR2 SVGEGT. DNA of the CDR3: TGTGCCAGCAGTTACTCAGGGTTCAGTCGAGGCAAAGAGACCCAGTACTTC. Encoded protein: CASSYSGFSRGKETQYF.

The gene calls are TRBV18 and TRBJ1-1; D gene ambiguous. The CDR3 is made up of 13 amino acids. V dropped 3 bases and J dropped 5 bases, with 10 bases sitting between them. Germline V gene lookup returns CDR1 KGHSH and CDR2 LQKENI. CDR3 amino acids: CASSPNKVTEAFF. The CDR3 bases are TGTGCCAGCTCACCGAATAAGGTTACTGAAGCTTTCTTT. Variable domain in full (rest from reference TRBV18 and TRBJ1-1): NAGVMQNPRHLVRRRGQEARLRCSPMKGHSHVYWYRQLPEEGLKFMVYLQKENIIDESGMPKERFSAEFPKEGPSILRIQQVVRGDSAAYFCASSPNKVTEAFFGQGTRLTVV.

This rearrangement joins TRBV27 to TRBJ2-5, with D maybe TRBD1 (5 bases). From germline, CDR1 is MNHEY and CDR2 SMNVEV (reference sequence). V was clipped by 2 bases and J by 3 bases, with 10 bases between them. CDR3 length: 14 residues. The CDR3 DNA follows: TGTGCCAGCAGTTTAAATATCAGGGAAGAGACCCAGTACTTC. This encodes CASSLNIREETQYF.

Only a few counts were recorded for this clonotype. This chain uses TRBV5-1 with TRBJ1-6, with a possible D match to TRBD1 (6 bases). CDR1 is SGHRS and CDR2 is YFSETQ in the germline V gene. The ends were cut back, 2 bases at V and 8 bases at J, with 11 bases in the middle. This CDR3 contains 14 residues. The CDR3 protein is CASSFTGMDSPLHF. Here the CDR3 DNA reads TGCGCCAGCAGCTTTACAGGGATGGATTCACCCCTCCACTTT.